The 20 T cell receptor beta chains reported below all come from one sample, sequenced in a study of cytomegalovirus exposure and HLA in healthy donors. The PCR made use of 60 Vbeta and 13 Jbeta primers. Repertoires were generated with immunoSEQ multiplex PCR, while TCRdb's copy carries only in-frame clones and drops some. The sample records about 150,000 clones, roughly 70% being singletons. The source material was PBMCs. The receptor source for this set is a man aged 25 to 40 in good health and CMV-seronegative.

The rearrangement links TRBV4-2 to TRBJ1-2; 9 bases align to TRBD1. Germline CDR1 is LGHNA and CDR2 is YNFKEQ. CDR3 length: 18 amino acids. The J segment lost 3 bases and the V segment lost 0 bases, leaving 11 bases of the junction unmatched. CDR3 in DNA: TGTGCCAGCAGCCAAGATTTGGGAACAGGGGGCGCGGACTATGGCTACACCTTC. It translates to CASSQDLGTGGADYGYTF.

In its sample, this clone was seen a few times. A junction end diverges from the germline sequence, so it may reflect a read error. The chain recombines TRBV29-1 with TRBJ1-2; 7 bases align to TRBD1. Germline CDR1 and CDR2: SQVTM and ANQGSEA. This CDR3 is 13 amino acids long. Here the CDR3 DNA reads TGCAGCGTCTTAGGACAGGATGGTTATGGCTACCCCTTC. Its translation is CSVLGQDGYGYPF.

The V call is TRBV29-1, the J call TRBJ2-1, with D tentatively TRBD2 (6 bases). CDR1 is SQVTM and CDR2 is ANQGSEA in the germline V gene. The CDR3 consists of 13 residues. V lost 8 bases, J lost 2 bases, and 13 bases lay in between. CDR3 sequence reads: CSTRSGAYNEQFF. CDR3 DNA sequence: TGCAGCACCCGATCGGGGGCCTACAATGAGCAGTTCTTC.

The table lists this clone with a count of one. In DNA form, the CDR3 reads TGTGCCAGCAGTTTCGCGGGGAAGGGAGAGACCCAGTACTTC. Its protein is CASSFAGKGETQYF. V is TRBV27 and J is TRBJ2-5; D might be TRBD2 (6 bases). The germline V gene encodes CDR1 MNHEY and CDR2 SMNVEV (reference sequence). This CDR3 contains 14 residues. V gave up 3 bases and J gave up 4 bases, with 12 bases separating them.

V gene TRBV6-5 combines with J gene TRBJ2-7; a weak D match, TRBD2 (7 bases). This CDR3 contains 12 residues. The germline V gene has CDR1 MNHEY and CDR2 SVGAGI. V shed 4 bases and J shed 7 bases, with 11 bases lying between them. In nucleotides, the CDR3 is TGTGCCAGCAGTTCGGGGGGCACGGAGCAGTACTTC. Translated: CASSSGGTEQYF.

The rearrangement uses TRBV6-1 and TRBJ1-2; 9 nucleotides align to TRBD1. Germline assignment: CDR1 MNHNS and CDR2 SASEGT. The V and J ends lost 6 bases and 8 bases, in that order; junction bases with no gene match: 7. The CDR3 is 13 amino acids. The CDR3 spells CASRGTGTLGYTF. As DNA, the CDR3 is TGTGCCAGCAGAGGGACAGGGACCTTGGGCTACACCTTC.

The chain links TRBV13 to TRBJ1-1; D remains unclear. The V gene's germline CDR1 is PRHDT and CDR2 FYEKMQ (reference sequence). The CDR3 length is 15 residues. V was trimmed by 2 bases and J by 4 bases, leaving 14 bases between them. CDR3 region: CASSLLTGVATEAFF. The CDR3 DNA follows: TGTGCCAGCAGCTTACTGACTGGCGTGGCCACTGAAGCTTTCTTT.

The chain employs TRBV19 and TRBJ1-5; TRBD1 is a possible D gene (6 bases). Trimming stripped 3 bases from V and 4 bases from J, with 13 bases between. The germline gives CDR1 LNHDA, CDR2 SQIVND (reference sequence). The CDR3 sequence is 15 residues long. The CDR3 DNA is TGTGCCAGTAGTATCCCGACAGGCCGTAATCAGCCCCAGCATTTT. This translates into CASSIPTGRNQPQHF.

The sample holds one count of this clone. This chain uses TRBV4-2 with TRBJ2-3, with D possibly TRBD2 on 6 matching bases. V lost 0 bases and J lost 6, with 16 bases in between. This CDR3 contains 16 residues. From germline, CDR1 is LGHNA and CDR2 YNFKEQ. CDR3 protein: CASSQERGLLGDTQYF. CDR3 in DNA: TGTGCCAGCAGCCAAGAACGGGGGTTACTCGGGGATACGCAGTATTTT.

V is TRBV4-1 and J is TRBJ1-2; D unclear. Deletions cut 0 bases from V and 5 bases from J, with 7 bases between. Looked up from germline, CDR1 is MGHRA and CDR2 is YSYEKL. CDR3 length: 13 amino acids. DNA of the CDR3: TGCGCCAGCAGCCAAGATGTGTATTATGGCTACACCTTC. It yields the protein CASSQDVYYGYTF.

This clone was picked up one time. The chain uses TRBV29-1 and TRBJ1-2, with a possible D match to TRBD1 (5 bases). This CDR3 has 14 amino acids. CDR1 SQVTM and CDR2 ANQGSEA come from the germline V gene. V dropped 1 base and J dropped 0 bases, with 9 bases sitting between them. Here the CDR3 DNA reads TGCAGCGTTGAAGGGGGCAGACCTAACTATGGCTACACCTTC. The encoded protein is CSVEGGRPNYGYTF.

V is TRBV10-1 and J is TRBJ1-6; 10 positions match TRBD1. Germline CDR1 reads WNHNN; CDR2 reads SYGVQD (reference sequence). The CDR3 is made up of 13 amino acids. With V trimmed by 8 bases and J by 10 bases, 5 bases remained unmatched. The CDR3: CASGTGVSSPLHF. The DNA of the CDR3 is TGCGCCAGCGGGACAGGGGTTAGCTCACCCCTCCACTTT.

The gene calls are TRBV7-2 and TRBJ2-7, with D perhaps TRBD2 (5 bases). The CDR3 loop spans 13 amino acids. Deletions cut 0 bases from V and 3 bases from J, with 6 bases between. Germline-derived CDR1 and CDR2 are SGHTA and FQGNSA. In DNA, the CDR3 is TGTGCCAGCAGCTTAGCCCGGGACTACGAGCAGTACTTC. Residues: CASSLARDYEQYF.

The CDR3 sequence: CASMREQGNQPQHF. In DNA form, the CDR3 reads TGTGCCAGCATGAGGGAGCAGGGGAATCAGCCCCAGCATTTT. The rearrangement uses TRBV6-1 and TRBJ1-5; D is perhaps TRBD1 (6 bases). V was pared by 7 bases and J by 4 bases, with 14 bases between. Per germline, CDR1 MNHNS and CDR2 SASEGT. The CDR3 spans 14 residues.

The rearrangement uses TRBV7-2 and TRBJ1-2, with 8 bases lining up with TRBD1. The CDR3 runs 14 residues. The germline V gene encodes CDR1 SGHTA and CDR2 FQGNSA. The ends lost 4 bases at V and 8 bases at J; junction bases unmatched: 9. CDR3: CASSSFRQGLGYTF. CDR3 DNA: TGTGCCAGCAGCTCATTCCGACAGGGGCTCGGCTACACCTTC.

The rearrangement joins TRBV4-2 to TRBJ2-2, with D tentatively TRBD2 (6 bases). The V gene's germline CDR1 is LGHNA and CDR2 YNFKEQ. The CDR3 runs to 16 residues. V was pared by 5 bases and J by 1 base, with 14 bases between. Here the CDR3 reads CASSWNSGQNTGELFF. As DNA, the CDR3 is TGTGCCAGCAGCTGGAATAGCGGTCAGAACACCGGGGAGCTGTTTTTT.

The rearrangement uses TRBV2 and TRBJ1-2; 7 bases agree with TRBD1. The CDR3 totals 14 residues. CDR1 and CDR2 (germline): SNHLY, FYNNEI. The ends lost 7 bases at V and 4 bases at J; junction bases unmatched: 9. The CDR3: CASTPTGLLYGYTF. The CDR3 region has the DNA TGTGCCAGCACCCCGACAGGGCTGCTCTATGGCTACACCTTC.

This chain links TRBV30 with TRBJ1-1; the D gene is possibly TRBD1 (6 bases). The CDR3 contains 14 residues. Trimming took 3 bases from V and 0 from J, leaving 11 bases between them. Germline V lookup: CDR1 GTSNPN, CDR2 SVGIG (reference sequence). The CDR3 reads CAWRARGLNTEAFF. The CDR3 bases are TGTGCCTGGAGGGCAAGGGGGTTGAACACTGAAGCTTTCTTT.

The chain uses TRBV29-1 and TRBJ2-3, with D possibly matching TRBD2 (5 bases). V dropped 0 bases and J dropped 1 base, with 14 bases sitting between them. Germline-derived CDR1 and CDR2 are SQVTM and ANQGSEA. The CDR3 has 16 amino acids. CDR3 protein: CSVEDPRGAGTDTQYF. CDR3 DNA: TGCAGCGTTGAAGATCCTCGGGGTGCGGGCACAGATACGCAGTATTTT.

This clone was found a few times. This rearrangement joins TRBV10-2 to TRBJ1-5; D call uncertain. Germline-derived CDR1 and CDR2 are WSHSY and SAAADI. The V and J ends lost 3 bases and 6 bases respectively, with 18 bases between them. The CDR3 consists of 16 residues. CDR3 in amino acids: CASSERRLSGSQPQHF. The CDR3 DNA is TGCGCCAGCAGTGAAAGGAGGCTGTCGGGTAGTCAGCCCCAGCATTTT.